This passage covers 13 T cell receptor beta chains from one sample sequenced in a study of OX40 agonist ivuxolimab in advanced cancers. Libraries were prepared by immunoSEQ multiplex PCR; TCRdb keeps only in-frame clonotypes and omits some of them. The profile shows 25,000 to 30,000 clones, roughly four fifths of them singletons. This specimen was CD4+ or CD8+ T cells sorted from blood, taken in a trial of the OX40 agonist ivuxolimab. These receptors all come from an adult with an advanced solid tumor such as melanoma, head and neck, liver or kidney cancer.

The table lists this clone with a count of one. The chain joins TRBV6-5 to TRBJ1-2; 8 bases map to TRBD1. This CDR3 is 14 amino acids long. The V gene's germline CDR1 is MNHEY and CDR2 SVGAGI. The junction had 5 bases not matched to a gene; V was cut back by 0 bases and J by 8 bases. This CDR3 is CASSYSKDRVGYTF. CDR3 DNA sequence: TGTGCCAGCAGTTACTCGAAGGACAGGGTGGGCTACACCTTC.

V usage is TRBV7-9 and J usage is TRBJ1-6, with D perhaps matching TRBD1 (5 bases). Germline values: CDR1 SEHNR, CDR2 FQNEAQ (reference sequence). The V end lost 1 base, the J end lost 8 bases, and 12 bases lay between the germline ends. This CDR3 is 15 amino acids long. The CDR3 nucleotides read TGTGCCAGCAGCTTAGGGGGCGGAAGGGATTCACCCCTCCACTTT. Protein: CASSLGGGRDSPLHF.

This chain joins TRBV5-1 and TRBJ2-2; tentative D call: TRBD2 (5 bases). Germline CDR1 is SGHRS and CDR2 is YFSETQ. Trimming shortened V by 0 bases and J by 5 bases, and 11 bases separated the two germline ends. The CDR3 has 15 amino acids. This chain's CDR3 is CASSLASGLTGELFF. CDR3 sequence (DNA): TGCGCCAGCAGCTTGGCCTCGGGATTGACCGGGGAGCTGTTTTTT.

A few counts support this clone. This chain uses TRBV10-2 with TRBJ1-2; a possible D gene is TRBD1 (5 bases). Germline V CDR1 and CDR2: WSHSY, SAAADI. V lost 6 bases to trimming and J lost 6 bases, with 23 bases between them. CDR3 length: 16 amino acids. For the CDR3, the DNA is TGCGCCAGCAGCCCGACAGAGCCCCGGGGGGGAAATGGCTACACCTTC. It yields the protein CASSPTEPRGGNGYTF.

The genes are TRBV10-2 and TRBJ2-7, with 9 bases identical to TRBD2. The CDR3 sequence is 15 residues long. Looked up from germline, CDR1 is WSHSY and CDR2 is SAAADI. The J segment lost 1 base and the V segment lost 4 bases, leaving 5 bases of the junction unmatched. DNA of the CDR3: TGCGCCAGCAGTGTCTCAGCGGGGGGATCCTACGAGCAGTACTTC. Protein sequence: CASSVSAGGSYEQYF.

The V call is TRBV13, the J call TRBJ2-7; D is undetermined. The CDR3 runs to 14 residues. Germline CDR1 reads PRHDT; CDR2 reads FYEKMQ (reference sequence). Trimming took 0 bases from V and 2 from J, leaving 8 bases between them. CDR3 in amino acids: CASSLGGFTYEQYF. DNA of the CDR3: TGTGCCAGCAGCTTAGGGGGGTTCACCTACGAGCAGTACTTC.

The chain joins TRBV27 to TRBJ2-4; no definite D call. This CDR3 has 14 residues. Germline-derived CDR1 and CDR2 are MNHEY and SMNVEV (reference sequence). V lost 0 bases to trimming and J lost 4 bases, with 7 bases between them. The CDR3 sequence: CASSLSGKKNIQYF. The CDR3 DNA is TGTGCCAGCAGTTTATCTGGGAAAAAAAACATTCAGTACTTC.

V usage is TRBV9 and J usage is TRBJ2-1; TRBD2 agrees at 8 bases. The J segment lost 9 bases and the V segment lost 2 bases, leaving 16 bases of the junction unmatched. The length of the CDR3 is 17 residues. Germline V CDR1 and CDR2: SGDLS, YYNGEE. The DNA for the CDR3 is TGTGCCAGCAGCGTTCCCCTAAGCGGGAGTTCAGGTGTTGAGCAGTTCTTC. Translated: CASSVPLSGSSGVEQFF.

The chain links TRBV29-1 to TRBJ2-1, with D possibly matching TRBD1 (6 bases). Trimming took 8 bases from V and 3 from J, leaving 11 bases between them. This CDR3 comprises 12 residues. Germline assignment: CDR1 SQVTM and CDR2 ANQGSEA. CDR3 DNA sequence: TGCAGCTTGTACAGGGACTACAATGAGCAGTTCTTC. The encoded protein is CSLYRDYNEQFF.

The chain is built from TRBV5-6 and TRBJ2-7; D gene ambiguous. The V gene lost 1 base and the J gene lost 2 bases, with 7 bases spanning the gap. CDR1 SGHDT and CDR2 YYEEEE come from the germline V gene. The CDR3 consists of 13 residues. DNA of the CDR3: TGTGCCAGCAGCTTGCCGACCCCCTACGAGCAGTACTTC. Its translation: CASSLPTPYEQYF.

CDR3 sequence (DNA): TGCGCCAGCAGCCCGGGACAGGGAGTCAATCAGCCCCAGCATTTT. The encoded protein is CASSPGQGVNQPQHF. This rearrangement joins TRBV4-1 to TRBJ1-5; TRBD1 agrees at 9 bases. The CDR3 covers 15 residues. The V gene's germline CDR1 is MGHRA and CDR2 YSYEKL. Trimming removed 4 bases from V and 3 bases from J; junction bases left unmatched: 4.

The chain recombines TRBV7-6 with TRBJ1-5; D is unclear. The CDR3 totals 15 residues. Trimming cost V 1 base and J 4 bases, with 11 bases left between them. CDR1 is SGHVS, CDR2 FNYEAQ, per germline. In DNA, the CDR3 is TGTGCCAGCAGCTTAGGCTCCGGGTCAAATCAGCCCCAGCATTTT. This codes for CASSLGSGSNQPQHF.

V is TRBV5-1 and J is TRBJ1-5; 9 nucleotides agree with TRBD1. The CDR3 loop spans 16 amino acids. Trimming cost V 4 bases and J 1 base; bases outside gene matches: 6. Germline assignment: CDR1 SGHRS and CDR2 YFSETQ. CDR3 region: CASSPTGTGSNQPQHF. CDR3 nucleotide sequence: TGCGCCAGCAGCCCAACCGGGACAGGGAGCAATCAGCCCCAGCATTTT.